One sample yielded the 16 T cell receptor beta chains listed below, sequenced in a study of T cell responses to AZD1222 COVID-19 vaccine. Sequencing was performed with immunoSEQ multiplex PCR; in TCRdb, only in-frame clones are kept and a portion is missing. The sample has roughly 100,000 clones, 70% to 90% seen once. The sequenced sample was peripheral blood, obtained on day 0 of AZD1222 vaccination. The receptors were sampled from an adult in good health.

V gene TRBV5-4 combines with J gene TRBJ1-1, with TRBD1 matching 7 bases. This CDR3 has 14 amino acids. The trim removed 3 bases at V and 3 bases at J, leaving 5 bases unmatched. Germline V gene lookup returns CDR1 SGHNT and CDR2 YYREEE (reference sequence). CDR3 DNA: TGTGCCAGCAGCTCCCCGGGACAGTACACTGAAGCTTTCTTT. Translation: CASSSPGQYTEAFF.

V gene TRBV29-1 combines with J gene TRBJ2-1; D remains ambiguous. With 8 bases removed from V and 1 base from J, the gap between germline ends came to 15 bases. CDR3 length equals 14 residues. Germline V lookup: CDR1 SQVTM, CDR2 ANQGSEA. As DNA, the CDR3 is TGCAGCTCTTGCAGGACCCCATCCTACAATGAGCAGTTCTTC. Amino acids: CSSCRTPSYNEQFF.

This rearrangement joins TRBV5-1 to TRBJ1-5, with D perhaps matching TRBD1 (5 bases). Trimming stripped 4 bases from V and 1 base from J, with 21 bases between. The germline gives CDR1 SGHRS, CDR2 YFSETQ. The CDR3 contains 18 residues. The CDR3 sequence is CASSVNQGRQDSNQPQHF. The CDR3 bases are TGCGCCAGCAGCGTGAACCAGGGTAGGCAGGACAGCAATCAGCCCCAGCATTTT.

The chain's CDR3 is CASSETGDPYEQYF. The CDR3 DNA reads as TGTGCCAGCAGTGAAACAGGAGATCCCTACGAGCAGTACTTC. This chain uses TRBV6-1 with TRBJ2-7; weak D call: TRBD1 (5 bases). Per germline, CDR1 MNHNS and CDR2 SASEGT. This CDR3 has 14 amino acids. Between the trimmed V and J ends, which lost 2 bases and 2 bases, there was a span of 10 bases.

This rearrangement joins TRBV30 to TRBJ1-1; D might be TRBD1 (5 bases). The germline V gene encodes CDR1 GTSNPN and CDR2 SVGIG (reference sequence). The CDR3 is 13 residues long. The ends were cut back, 3 bases at V and 5 bases at J, with 13 bases in the middle. Here the CDR3 DNA reads TGTGCCTGGAGGCGAAATGGGGGTACTGAAGCTTTCTTT. It translates to CAWRRNGGTEAFF. Drawing the rest from reference TRBV30 and TRBJ1-1, the complete variable domain is SQTIHQWPATLVQPVGSPLSLECTVEGTSNPNLYWYRQAAGRGLQLLFYSVGIGQISSEVPQNLSASRPQDRQFILSSKKLLLSDSGFYLCAWRRNGGTEAFFGQGTRLTVV.

This chain links TRBV6-4 with TRBJ1-5; possibly TRBD1 for D (6 bases). CDR3 length equals 17 residues. Trimming cost V 4 bases and J 3 bases, with 19 bases left between them. Germline CDR1 and CDR2: MRHNA and SNTAGT. CDR3 nucleotide sequence: TGTGCCAGCAGTGCCCGACAATGGGGGCGAAACAATCAGCCCCAGCATTTT. It yields the protein CASSARQWGRNNQPQHF.

This clone was seen once. The junction differs from germline at one of its ends, possibly a read error. The genes are TRBV6-5 and TRBJ2-1; TRBD2 agrees at 14 bases. Germline loops: CDR1 MNHEY, CDR2 SVGAGI. The CDR3 length is 15 residues. This CDR3 is CASRYWTSGRNEQFF. The CDR3 DNA follows: TGTGCCAGCAGATACTGGACTAGCGGGAGGAATGAGCAGTTCTTC.

The rearrangement joins TRBV30 to TRBJ2-2, with 9 bases that match TRBD1. This CDR3 has 16 amino acids. V was clipped by 0 bases and J by 4 bases; unmatched bases: 6. CDR1 and CDR2 from the germline V gene are GTSNPN and SVGIG (reference sequence). The CDR3 region has the DNA TGTGCCTGGAGTGTACTCCGGACAGGGGTCACCGGGGAGCTGTTTTTT. Protein sequence: CAWSVLRTGVTGELFF. Full variable domain (remainder filled in from reference TRBV30 and TRBJ2-2): SQTIHQWPATLVQPVGSPLSLECTVEGTSNPNLYWYRQAAGRGLQLLFYSVGIGQISSEVPQNLSASRPQDRQFILSSKKLLLSDSGFYLCAWSVLRTGVTGELFFGEGSRLTVL.

The chain carries TRBV7-9 and TRBJ1-3; D is perhaps TRBD1 (5 bases). The CDR3 has 14 amino acids. Trimming took 3 bases from V and 1 from J, leaving 7 bases between them. The germline V gene encodes CDR1 SEHNR and CDR2 FQNEAQ (reference sequence). The CDR3 sequence is CASSFGASGNTIYF. CDR3 in DNA: TGTGCCAGCAGCTTTGGGGCGTCTGGAAACACCATATATTTT.

The chain links TRBV7-3 to TRBJ2-1; 8 nucleotides align to TRBD2. The CDR3 contains 14 residues. V dropped 5 bases and J dropped 7; count of bases not matched to a gene: 7. The V gene's germline CDR1 is SGHTA and CDR2 FQGTGA. DNA for the CDR3: TGTGCCAGCAGCCCTGGTGGACTAGCAAATGAGCAGTTCTTC. It codes for CASSPGGLANEQFF.

V is TRBV3-1 (or the pseudogene TRBV3-2) and J is TRBJ2-1, with TRBD2 matching over 11 bases. The CDR3 contains 19 residues. The germline V gene encodes CDR1 LGHDT and CDR2 YNNKEL (reference sequence). Trimming at V came to 2 bases and at J to 6 bases, leaving 15 bases not matched to a gene. The CDR3 DNA reads TGTGCCAGCAGCCAACAAACCGGGACTAGCGGCCCCCTTCGCAATGAGCAGTTCTTC. It specifies CASSQQTGTSGPLRNEQFF.

CDR3 in DNA: TGTGCCAGCAGCTCATACGGACAGGGGGCAGATACGCAGTATTTT. Translation gives CASSSYGQGADTQYF. V and J are TRBV5-5 and TRBJ2-3; 10 positions match TRBD1. With V trimmed by 3 bases and J by 4 bases, 5 bases remained unmatched. CDR3 length equals 15 residues. Per germline, CDR1 SGHKS and CDR2 YYEKEE (reference sequence).

The chain combines TRBV5-1 with TRBJ2-7, with TRBD1 matching over 9 bases. V lost 4 bases, J lost 3 bases, and 8 bases stayed unmatched. The CDR3 is made up of 15 amino acids. Per the germline V gene, CDR1 is SGHRS and CDR2 is YFSETQ. CDR3: CASSQDRGDYYEQYF. For the CDR3, the DNA is TGCGCCAGCAGCCAAGACAGGGGGGATTACTACGAGCAGTACTTC. Full variable domain (remainder filled in from reference TRBV5-1 and TRBJ2-7): KAGVTQTPRYLIKTRGQQVTLSCSPISGHRSVSWYQQTPGQGLQFLFEYFSETQRNKGNFPGRFSGRQFSNSRSEMNVSTLELGDSALYLCASSQDRGDYYEQYFGPGTRLTVT.

V gene TRBV6-5 combines with J gene TRBJ2-1; TRBD2 aligns across 16 bases. The CDR3 is made up of 16 amino acids. V was pared by 2 bases and J by 10 bases, with 5 bases of the junction left unmatched. Germline lookup yields CDR1 MNHEY and CDR2 SVGAGI. The CDR3 region has the DNA TGTGCCAGCAGTTACGGGACTAGCGGGGGGGGATCGGAGCAGTTCTTC. Its translation: CASSYGTSGGGSEQFF.

The V call is TRBV6-2 or TRBV6-3, the J call TRBJ2-5, with 7 nucleotides matching TRBD2. Germline CDR1 reads MNHEY; CDR2 reads SVGEGT. The CDR3 contains 13 residues. V shed 6 bases and J 4 bases; nucleotides not matched to a gene: 5. This CDR3 reads CASSSGEGETQYF. CDR3 coding DNA: TGTGCCAGCAGCTCGGGGGAGGGAGAGACCCAGTACTTC.

The chain recombines TRBV28 with TRBJ2-5; D possibly matches TRBD1 or TRBD2 (6 bases each). CDR3 length: 14 residues. CDR1 is MDHEN, CDR2 SYDVKM, per germline. The V and J ends lost 2 bases and 2 bases respectively, with 9 bases between them. CDR3 bases: TGTGCCAGCAGTTTAGGGGGGCCTCAAGAGACCCAGTACTTC. Its translation: CASSLGGPQETQYF. The complete variable domain, with remaining parts taken from reference TRBV28 and TRBJ2-5, reads DVKVTQSSRYLVKRTGEKVFLECVQDMDHENMFWYRQDPGLGLRLIYFSYDVKMKEKGDIPEGYSVSREKKERFSLILESASTNQTSMYLCASSLGGPQETQYFGPGTRLLVL.